The rows below give T cell receptor beta chains drawn from one sample of a study of beta chain features in type 1 diabetes. Using immunoSEQ multiplex PCR, the repertoire was profiled, and TCRdb retains in-frame clones only, with some absent. The table lists around 280,000 clones, roughly 8% of them singletons. The sequenced material came from central memory CD4+ T cells from blood. The source of these receptors is a woman under 30 in good health. The CDR3 runs from the conserved cysteine through the conserved F or W. Fields, in order: V gene, J gene, CDR3 protein.

TRBV7-9	TRBJ2-7	CASSPGQGDEQYF
TRBV7-2	TRBJ2-5	CASKRTWVGGETQYF
TRBV21-1	TRBJ2-5	CASRPTVQGAGETQYF
TRBV10-3	TRBJ2-5	CAISEWDRQETQYF
TRBV10-3	TRBJ1-1	CATLPGQGVLEAFF
TRBV9	TRBJ2-2	CASSVPSPNLAAGGPTGELFF
TRBV30	TRBJ2-1	CAWGTGGNEQFF
TRBV7-2	TRBJ2-5	CASSQQTGWETQYF
TRBV4-2	TRBJ2-3	CASRIGTANRASTDTQYF
TRBV18	TRBJ1-1	CASSLTGGRGNTEAFF
TRBV29-1	TRBJ2-3	CSTREGGTDTQYF
TRBV2	TRBJ1-2	CASSGQTGGDGYTF
TRBV6-5	TRBJ1-6	CASSYPGTALHF
TRBV25-1	TRBJ2-3	CASSVAAADTQYF
TRBV28	TRBJ2-1	CASSLTLTESQFF
TRBV29-1	TRBJ2-1	CSVEDWAGTSGVYNEQFF
TRBV6-6	TRBJ2-7	CASSSHGTEQYF
TRBV6-5	TRBJ2-2	CASSYGRGSNTGELFF
TRBV11-2	TRBJ1-5	CASSVYSNQPQHF
TRBV2	TRBJ2-5	CASRTKETQYF
TRBV2	TRBJ2-3	CASSGGLSTDTQYF
TRBV27	TRBJ1-2	CASSLSQGIYGYTF
TRBV10-3	TRBJ1-2	CAISGTGEYGYTF
TRBV7-9	TRBJ1-1	CASSLGQDREAFF
TRBV2	TRBJ2-5	CASGYQETQYF
TRBV11-3	TRBJ2-1	CASSLVGKQNNEQFF